The 16 T cell receptor beta chains below all came from one sample that was sequenced in a study of T-cell memory formation after mild COVID-19. TCRdb passed the 5' RACE reads through MiXCR, listing each CDR3 protein once. The sample has some 320,000 distinct CDR3 sequences, 13% to 15% seen once. Material: PBMCs or a T cell subset sorted from them (not recorded which). These receptors all come from a man aged 18 to 29 who had mild COVID-19 (a few samples of this study predate the infection). Cell type and time point are not known.

This chain connects TRBV9 to TRBJ1-1; TRBD1 is a possible D gene (6 bases). CDR3 length equals 14 residues. Trimming left V 6 bases short and J 1 base short, with 13 bases between. Looked up from germline, CDR1 is SGDLS and CDR2 is YYNGEE. The CDR3 protein is CASNPQGPNTEAFF. For the CDR3, the DNA is TGTGCCAGCAACCCTCAGGGGCCGAACACTGAAGCTTTCTTT.

This clonotype was seen ten or more times. The chain combines TRBV5-1 with TRBJ2-1; D ambiguous. Deletions cut 0 bases from V and 6 bases from J, with 4 bases between. CDR1 is SGHRS and CDR2 is YFSETQ in the germline V gene. The CDR3 totals 12 residues. The CDR3 bases are TGCGCCAGCAGCTTGGTGGTCAATGAGCAGTTCTTC. This encodes CASSLVVNEQFF.

This clonotype was detected ten times or more. The CDR3 region has the DNA TGTGCCAGCGGGGCCTACTATAATTCACCCCTCCACTTT. It codes for CASGAYYNSPLHF. The chain recombines TRBV6-5 with TRBJ1-6; a weak D match, TRBD1 (5 bases). Germline V gives CDR1 MNHEY, CDR2 SVGAGI. This CDR3 region has 13 residues. V lost 8 bases, J lost 3 bases, and 8 bases lay in between.

The CDR3 sequence is CASRTTGSGGEQYV. The CDR3 region has the DNA TGTGCCAGTAGAACCACAGGGTCCGGAGGCGAGCAGTACGTC. The rearrangement joins TRBV19 to TRBJ2-7, with a possible D match to TRBD1 (6 bases). V was cut by 6 bases and J by 6 bases, with 18 bases left in between. CDR3 length equals 14 residues. The germline V gene has CDR1 LNHDA and CDR2 SQIVND (reference sequence).

This clonotype was picked up a small number of times. This chain's CDR3 is CSATGTPGDTQYF. In nucleotides, the CDR3 is TGCAGTGCTACCGGGACCCCAGGGGATACGCAGTATTTT. The chain is built from TRBV20-1 and TRBJ2-3; D assignment may be TRBD1 or TRBD2 (5 bases each). Deletions cut 4 bases from V and 6 bases from J, with 14 bases between. Germline CDR1 DFQATT, CDR2 SNEGSKA (reference sequence). The CDR3 extends over 13 amino acids.

The chain recombines TRBV11-3 with TRBJ2-3, with D hard to call. CDR1 is SGHNT and CDR2 is YENEEA in the germline V gene. CDR3 size: 15 residues. Trimming stripped 0 bases from V and 6 bases from J, with 13 bases between. The chain's CDR3 is CASSLEFSDSDTQYF. CDR3 DNA: TGTGCCAGCAGCTTAGAATTCTCAGACTCGGATACGCAGTATTTT.

This chain joins TRBV11-2 and TRBJ2-7, with 8 bases lining up with TRBD1. The CDR3 is 15 amino acids. The V gene's germline CDR1 is SGHAT and CDR2 FQNNGV. Losses at the gene ends were 5 bases for V and 6 bases for J; bases not matched to a gene: 12. The CDR3 sequence is CASSRQGSKWGEQYV. CDR3 sequence (DNA): TGTGCCAGCAGCCGACAGGGGTCCAAGTGGGGCGAGCAGTACGTC.

This clonotype was observed a handful of times. The chain carries TRBV4-2 and TRBJ2-7; TRBD2 matches at 11 bases. V shed 2 bases, J shed 2 bases, and the junction held 8 bases outside the gene matches. The CDR3 is 17 residues long. The germline gives CDR1 LGHNA, CDR2 YNFKEQ. This chain's CDR3 is CASSQQFISGGAYEQYF. CDR3 DNA sequence: TGTGCCAGCAGCCAACAATTTATTAGCGGGGGGGCCTACGAGCAGTACTTC.

This clonotype was counted ten times or more. V gene TRBV20-1 combines with J gene TRBJ2-4; D is unclear. Germline V lookup: CDR1 DFQATT, CDR2 SNEGSKA (reference sequence). V shed 7 bases and J shed 0 bases, with 16 bases lying between them. The CDR3 extends over 15 amino acids. In DNA, the CDR3 is TGCAGTGTTTCCCTCCAAACGGTAGCCAAAAACATTCAGTACTTC. Translated: CSVSLQTVAKNIQYF.

This clonotype appeared a few times. The V call is TRBV4-1, the J call TRBJ1-1; D uncertain. The ends were cut back, 3 bases at V and 0 bases at J, with 8 bases in the middle. This CDR3 has 14 residues. Germline CDR1 is MGHRA and CDR2 is YSYEKL. The CDR3 sequence is CASSHRTVNTEAFF. The CDR3, as DNA: TGCGCCAGCAGCCACCGGACGGTGAACACTGAAGCTTTCTTT.

The chain employs TRBV6-2 or TRBV6-3 and TRBJ2-1; TRBD2 aligns across 11 bases. The CDR3 spans 15 residues. Trimming removed 10 bases from V and 3 bases from J; junction bases left unmatched: 8. From germline, CDR1 is MNHEY and CDR2 SVGEGT. The CDR3 DNA sequence: TGTGCCATACGGGCTAGCGGGGGGCACTACAATGAGCAGTTCTTC. Translation gives CAIRASGGHYNEQFF.

This clonotype occurred a few times. The V and J genes are TRBV2 and TRBJ1-1; D might be TRBD1 (6 bases). V was pared by 6 bases and J by 3 bases, with 14 bases between. Germline V gene lookup returns CDR1 SNHLY and CDR2 FYNNEI. This CDR3 region has 14 residues. As DNA, the CDR3 is TGTGCCAGCAGAGACCCGGACAGATACACTGAAGCTTTCTTT. Translating gives CASRDPDRYTEAFF.

The rearrangement joins TRBV13 to TRBJ1-5, with D perhaps TRBD1 (5 bases). The CDR3 contains 12 residues. Trimming shortened V by 6 bases and J by 8 bases, and 11 bases separated the two germline ends. Germline V CDR1 and CDR2: PRHDT, FYEKMQ (reference sequence). In nucleotides, the CDR3 is TGTGCCAGCAGTCATGTAGGGGAGCCCCAGCATTTT. It codes for CASSHVGEPQHF. The full variable domain, completed using reference TRBV13 and TRBJ1-5, is AAGVIQSPRHLIKEKRETATLKCYPIPRHDTVYWYQQGPGQDPQFLISFYEKMQSDKGSIPDRFSAQQFSDYHSELNMSSLELGDSALYFCASSHVGEPQHFGDGTRLSIL.

This chain joins TRBV12-3 or TRBV12-4 and TRBJ2-5; D is unresolved. The V gene lost 7 bases and the J gene lost 5 bases, with 14 bases spanning the gap. CDR3 length: 13 amino acids. The CDR3 nucleotides are TGTGCCAGCACCCTCGGCATATTCGAGACCCAGTACTTC. It is translated as CASTLGIFETQYF.

Only a few counts were recorded for this clonotype. The V and J genes are TRBV5-6 and TRBJ2-2; unclear D gene. The germline V and J ends were trimmed by 2 bases and 13 bases, with 24 bases remaining between them. The CDR3 has 16 residues. Germline CDR1 is SGHDT and CDR2 is YYEEEE. The CDR3 nucleotides are TGTGCCAGCAGCTTTCGGGCCCCGGCAGGCGGAATTAGGCTGTTTTTT. Encoded protein: CASSFRAPAGGIRLFF.

This clonotype is classed as medium-sized. DNA for the CDR3: TGTGCCAGCAGCTTCAATCGGAGGCAGTTCTTC. Translating gives CASSFNRRQFF. This chain connects TRBV7-9 to TRBJ2-1; D call uncertain. This CDR3 is 11 amino acids long. V was clipped by 3 bases and J by 12 bases, with 9 bases between them. Germline V gives CDR1 SEHNR, CDR2 FQNEAQ (reference sequence).